This T cell receptor (beta chain) comes out of a study of regulatory T cells in long-lasting Graves disease (dated by TCRdb to the early 2020s). As for the study more broadly: Persistent Graves' disease was defined as persistently positive TSH receptor autoantibodies together with antithyroid drug treatment for over 5 years. The study took place in China and was registered as a clinical trial. A total of around 33 samples were covered by TCR sequencing, comprising roughly 13 persistent and roughly 20 newly diagnosed Graves' disease patients. On average, persistent Graves' disease patients in the clinical cohort had been on antithyroid drugs for approximately ten years. Persistent Graves' disease patients were compared with newly diagnosed Graves' disease patients by peripheral blood TCR sequencing and RNA sequencing.

Points on this clonotype: Its binding antigen is unknown. The sample holds no much larger clone one base away, and base qualities are not on file.

The library was built by means of multiplex PCR. Sequenced on an Illumina HiSeq 4000. TCR beta libraries were built with iRepertoire HTBI primers and Arm-PCR amplification of CDR3 regions. Before sequencing, the PCR products underwent gel purification. Per the original workflow: Gene usage analysis of CDR3 amino acid clonotypes relied on the approximately 60 TRBV and around 14 TRBJ segments identified across samples. Filtered high-quality paired reads were merged into contigs using COPE and FqMerger. BLAST was used to align contigs to the IMGT TRBV, TRBD and TRBJ reference genes, and CDR3 was defined following IMGT. Highly expanded clones were defined as clonotypes with a frequency above 0.1%. Shannon entropy was used to measure repertoire diversity, and the Gini coefficient was used to measure V-J evenness. Clonotypes shared by more than one individual were considered public. TCRdb ran its own pipeline on the public reads, namely fastp trimming at Q25 and MiXCR clone calling, and kept in-frame beta chains. Rows are combined by CDR3 protein, so each entry shows the most common genes and DNA. The V and J calls were determined by TCRdb, not by the authors. The sample contains more than 300,000 distinct CDR3 sequences, about 20% of them found a single time. 25% to 30% of the sample comes from the top ten.

Overall study outcomes, separate from this receptor: Peripheral blood alone was examined, since thyroid tissue, which constituted the primary lesion, could not be accessed. The authors noted that the small sample size was a limitation that may lower accuracy. More public clonotypes were shared among persistent patients (2,741) than among newly diagnosed patients (966). Persistent Graves' disease patients showed lower TCR Shannon entropy and fewer highly expanded clones than newly diagnosed patients, suggesting clonal expansion. Only the TCR beta chain was sequenced and analyzed.

This sample's time point label indicates: persistent/refractory GD, antithyroid drugs over 5 years with positive TRAb. For both TCR sequencing and RNA sequencing, RNA was extracted from PBMCs using TRIzol. The diagnosis of Graves' disease followed American Thyroid Association guidelines. Recruitment of patients was carried out at an endocrinology department in Xi'an, China. Each patient gave 7 to 9.5 milliliters of peripheral blood, collected in an EDTA anticoagulant tube. Ficoll Paque Plus density gradient separation was used to isolate PBMCs, and no further T cell sorting was done. An Agilent 2100 Bioanalyzer and agarose gel were used to assess RNA quality, and a NanoDrop 2000 was used to measure RNA concentration. The material sequenced was peripheral blood mononuclear cells (PBMCs), taken when the disease was refractory, from a patient treated with antithyroid drugs. The clonotype originates from a female donor with Graves disease.

The sequenced DNA: TGTGCCACCACCAGCTCGCCTCGGGAGCAGTACTTC. The resulting protein is CATTSSPREQYF. In this chain, TRBV18 is recombined with TRBJ2-7; there is no confident call for the D gene. CDR1 and CDR2 (KGHSH, LQKENI) derive from the germline V gene. The germline ends are 17 bases apart after V is trimmed by 10 bases and J by 7 bases. The CDR3 sequence holds 12 residues, the cysteine and phenylalanine included. Only the CDR3 DNA is retained, 36 bases long and in frame from the first base. Joined to the reference TRBV18 and TRBJ2-7 proteins, this CDR3 gives the full variable domain: NAGVMQNPRHLVRRRGQEARLRCSPMKGHSHVYWYRQLPEEGLKFMVYLQKENIIDESGMPKERFSAEFPKEGPSILRIQQVVRGDSAAYFCATTSSPREQYFGPGTRLTVT.